One and the same sample provided the 9 T cell receptor beta chains below, sequenced in a study of cytomegalovirus exposure and HLA in healthy donors. Measured with immunoSEQ multiplex PCR; TCRdb has only the in-frame clones, and not every one. Among around 86,000 clones, 85% to 95% were seen once, and the ten largest hold approximately 1%. Sample: PBMCs. The receptors stem from a woman aged 25-40 years in good health and CMV-seropositive.

This chain links TRBV5-1 with TRBJ2-5; 12 nucleotides match TRBD2. The ends lost 4 bases at V and 5 bases at J; junction bases unmatched: 12. The V gene's germline CDR1 is SGHRS and CDR2 YFSETQ. The CDR3 runs 17 residues. CDR3 sequence (DNA): TGCGCCAGCAGCGACCGGCCTAGCGGGAGGGCCGGTGAGACCCAGTACTTC. This codes for CASSDRPSGRAGETQYF.

In this sample, this clone turned up a few times. This sequence joins TRBV5-6 and TRBJ1-4, with 8 bases that match TRBD1. Germline V gene lookup returns CDR1 SGHDT and CDR2 YYEEEE. The trim removed 3 bases at V and 0 bases at J, leaving 10 bases unmatched. This CDR3 has 18 residues. The CDR3 DNA is TGTGCCAGCAGCTCAGGACAGGGTATCCGTCCAACTAATGAAAAACTGTTTTTT. Translated: CASSSGQGIRPTNEKLFF. The whole variable domain, filled in from reference TRBV5-6 and TRBJ1-4, reads DAGVTQSPTHLIKTRGQQVTLRCSPKSGHDTVSWYQQALGQGPQFIFQYYEEEERQRGNFPDRFSGHQFPNYSSELNVNALLLGDSALYLCASSSGQGIRPTNEKLFFGSGTQLSVL.

This clone has a single count. CDR3 residues: CASSKRQQSEKLFF. CDR3 bases: TGTGCCAGCAGTAAACGACAGCAGAGTGAAAAACTGTTTTTT. The V call is TRBV2, the J call TRBJ1-4; tentative D call: TRBD1 (5 bases). The germline V gene encodes CDR1 SNHLY and CDR2 FYNNEI. The CDR3 totals 14 residues. V dropped 5 bases and J dropped 7 bases, with 14 bases sitting between them.

The chain joins TRBV29-1 to TRBJ1-2; D uncertain. V was trimmed by 2 bases and J by 0 bases, leaving 13 bases between them. CDR3 size: 15 residues. Germline V gene lookup returns CDR1 SQVTM and CDR2 ANQGSEA. The CDR3: CSVEPVGRANYGYTF. In DNA form, the CDR3 reads TGCAGCGTTGAACCTGTAGGCCGGGCTAACTATGGCTACACCTTC. The full variable domain, in which reference TRBV29-1 and TRBJ1-2 provide the parts outside the CDR3, is SAVISQKPSRDICQRGTSLTIQCQVDSQVTMMFWYRQQPGQSLTLIATANQGSEATYESGFVIDKFPISRPNLTFSTLTVSNMSPEDSSIYLCSVEPVGRANYGYTFGSGTRLTVV.

V is TRBV28 and J is TRBJ2-7; TRBD1 matches at 8 bases. Germline CDR1 and CDR2: MDHEN and SYDVKM. V lost 3 bases and J lost 6; bases outside the gene matches: 1. The CDR3 length is 12 residues. CDR3 loop: CASSFQGAEQYF. In DNA, the CDR3 is TGTGCCAGCAGTTTCCAGGGGGCCGAGCAGTACTTC.

This rearrangement joins TRBV19 to TRBJ2-2; 7 nucleotides line up with TRBD2. CDR1 is LNHDA and CDR2 is SQIVND in the germline V gene (reference sequence). The CDR3 loop spans 20 amino acids. V was clipped by 3 bases and J by 1 base; unmatched bases: 17. The CDR3 nucleotides read TGTGCCAGTAGTATTCCGCTATACCGCCAGCGGGAACAGAACACCGGGGAGCTGTTTTTT. Amino acids: CASSIPLYRQREQNTGELFF.

In its sample, this clone was seen once. The rearrangement joins TRBV4-3 to TRBJ1-2; D remains unclear. V dropped 1 base and J dropped 0 bases, with 9 bases sitting between them. CDR1 is LGHNA and CDR2 is YSLEER in the germline V gene. This CDR3 contains 15 residues. In nucleotides, the CDR3 is TGCGCCAGCAGCCAAGGGCAGCTAGCTAACTATGGCTACACCTTC. As protein: CASSQGQLANYGYTF.

The genes are TRBV19 and TRBJ1-2; 8 positions match TRBD1. The CDR3 has 16 residues. Per the germline V gene, CDR1 is LNHDA and CDR2 is SQIVND (reference sequence). The trim removed 5 bases at V and 0 bases at J, leaving 8 bases unmatched. CDR3 DNA: TGTGCCAGTAGTCGGACAGGGCTTGGGACTAACTATGGCTACACCTTC. This sequence encodes CASSRTGLGTNYGYTF.

With respect to this clone: The junction departs from the called germline gene at one end, perhaps through a read error. The genes are TRBV28 and TRBJ2-1; D is unresolved. This CDR3 contains 14 residues. The germline V gene has CDR1 MDHEN and CDR2 SYDVKM. The CDR3, as DNA: TGTGCCAGCAGCCTAATCCTTTCGTTTGGAGCAGAAATCTTC. Its protein is CASSLILSFGAEIF.